This TCR beta chain was documented in a study of blood T cell repertoires in COVID-19. Germline trimming cut 0 bases from V and 0 bases from J; bases unmatched to any gene: 2. This CDR3 is built from 15 residues. CDR1 and CDR2 (germline): SGHRS, YFSETQ. Enrolled through a virtual design, the participants were between 18 and 89 years of age and came from approximately 25 US areas. Clinical histories supplied by participants themselves formed the basis of cohort assignment. Method: immunoSEQ multiplex PCR; TCRdb's copy keeps in-frame clones and lacks some. The sample has hundreds of thousands of clones, roughly 89% seen once; the top ten hold 1.7%.

The sequencing sample was made of PBMCs or T cells enriched from blood (not recorded which). The chain recombines TRBV5-1 with TRBJ1-2; 7 nucleotides agree with TRBD1. The source of this sequence is a woman younger than 30 with acute COVID-19. In nucleotides, the CDR3 is TGCGCCAGCAGCTTGGGAGGGACAGCTAACTATGGCTACACCTTC. Protein sequence: CASSLGGTANYGYTF. The full variable domain, its missing parts supplied by reference TRBV5-1 and TRBJ1-2, is KAGVTQTPRYLIKTRGQQVTLSCSPISGHRSVSWYQQTPGQGLQFLFEYFSETQRNKGNFPGRFSGRQFSNSRSEMNVSTLELGDSALYLCASSLGGTANYGYTFGSGTRLTVV.